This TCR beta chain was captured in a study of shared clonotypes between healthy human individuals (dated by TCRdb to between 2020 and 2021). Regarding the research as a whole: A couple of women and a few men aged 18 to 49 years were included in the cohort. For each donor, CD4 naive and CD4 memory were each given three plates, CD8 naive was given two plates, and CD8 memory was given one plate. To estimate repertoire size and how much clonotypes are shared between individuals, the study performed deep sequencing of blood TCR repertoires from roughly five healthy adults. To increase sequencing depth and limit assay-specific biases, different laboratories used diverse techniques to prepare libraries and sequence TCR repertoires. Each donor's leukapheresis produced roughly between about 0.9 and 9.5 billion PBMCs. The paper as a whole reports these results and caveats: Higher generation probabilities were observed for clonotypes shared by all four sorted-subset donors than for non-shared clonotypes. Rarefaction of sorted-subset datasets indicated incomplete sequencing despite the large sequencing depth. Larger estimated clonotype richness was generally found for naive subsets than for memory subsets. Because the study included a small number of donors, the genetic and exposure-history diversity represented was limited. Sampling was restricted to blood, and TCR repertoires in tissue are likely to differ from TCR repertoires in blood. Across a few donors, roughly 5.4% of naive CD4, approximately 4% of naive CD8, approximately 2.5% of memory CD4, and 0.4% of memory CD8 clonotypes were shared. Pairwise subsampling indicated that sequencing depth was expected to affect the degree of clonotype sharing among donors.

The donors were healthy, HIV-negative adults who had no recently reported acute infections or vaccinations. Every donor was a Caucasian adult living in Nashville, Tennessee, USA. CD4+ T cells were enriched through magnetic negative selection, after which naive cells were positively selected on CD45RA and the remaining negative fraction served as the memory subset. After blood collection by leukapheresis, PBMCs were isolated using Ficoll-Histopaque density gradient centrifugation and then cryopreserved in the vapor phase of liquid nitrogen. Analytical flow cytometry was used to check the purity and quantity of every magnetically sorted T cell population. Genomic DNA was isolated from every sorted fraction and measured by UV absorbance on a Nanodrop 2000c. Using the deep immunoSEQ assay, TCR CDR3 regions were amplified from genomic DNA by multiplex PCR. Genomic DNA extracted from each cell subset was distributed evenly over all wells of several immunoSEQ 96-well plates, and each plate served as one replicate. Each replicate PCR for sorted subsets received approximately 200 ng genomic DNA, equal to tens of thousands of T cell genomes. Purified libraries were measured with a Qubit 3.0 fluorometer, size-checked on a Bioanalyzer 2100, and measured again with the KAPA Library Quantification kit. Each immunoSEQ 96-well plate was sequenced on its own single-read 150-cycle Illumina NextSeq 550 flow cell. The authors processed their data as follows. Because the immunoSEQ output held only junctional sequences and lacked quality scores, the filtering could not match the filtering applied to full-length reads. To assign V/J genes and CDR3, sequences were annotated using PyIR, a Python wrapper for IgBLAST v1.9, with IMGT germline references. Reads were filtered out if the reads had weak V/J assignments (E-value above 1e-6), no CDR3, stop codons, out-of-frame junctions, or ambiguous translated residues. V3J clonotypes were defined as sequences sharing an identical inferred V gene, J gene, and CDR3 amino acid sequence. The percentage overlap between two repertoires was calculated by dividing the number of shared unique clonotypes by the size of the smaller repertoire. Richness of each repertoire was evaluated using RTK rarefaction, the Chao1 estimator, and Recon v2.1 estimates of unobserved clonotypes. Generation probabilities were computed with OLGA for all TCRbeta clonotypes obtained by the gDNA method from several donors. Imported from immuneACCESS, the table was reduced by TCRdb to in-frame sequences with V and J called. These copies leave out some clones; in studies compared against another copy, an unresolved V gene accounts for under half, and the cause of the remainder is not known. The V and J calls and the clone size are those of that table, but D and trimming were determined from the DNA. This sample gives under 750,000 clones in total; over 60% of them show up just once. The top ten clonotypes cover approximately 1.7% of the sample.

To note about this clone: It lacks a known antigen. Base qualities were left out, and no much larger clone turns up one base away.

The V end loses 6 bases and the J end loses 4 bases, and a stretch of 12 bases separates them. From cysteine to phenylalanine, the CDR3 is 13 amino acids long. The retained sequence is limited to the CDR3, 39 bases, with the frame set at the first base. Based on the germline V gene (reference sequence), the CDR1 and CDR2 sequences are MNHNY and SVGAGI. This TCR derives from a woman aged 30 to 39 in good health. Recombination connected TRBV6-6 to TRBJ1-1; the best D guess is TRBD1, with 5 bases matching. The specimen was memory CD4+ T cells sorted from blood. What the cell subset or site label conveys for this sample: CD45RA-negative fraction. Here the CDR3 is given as CASSASGTTEAFF. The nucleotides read TGTGCCAGCAGCGCATCAGGGACCACTGAAGCTTTCTTT.